Below are 18 T cell receptor beta chains sequenced from a single sample in a study of T-cell reconstitution after alpha-beta-depleted transplantation in children. This sample's TCRbeta library carried unique molecular identifier barcodes. One entry per CDR3 protein results from TCRdb running MiXCR on the PCR reads. This table holds about 230,000 distinct CDR3 sequences, roughly a tenth found once. The input for sequencing was PBMCs from the stem cell graft donor, taken from the stem cell graft. These receptor sequences come from a human donor who donated a stem cell graft to a child with SCID.

This clonotype was detected ten times or more. The chain is built from TRBV5-1 and TRBJ2-3; maybe TRBD2 (5 bases). Germline V gives CDR1 SGHRS, CDR2 YFSETQ. Trimming stripped 2 bases from V and 1 base from J, with 11 bases between. The CDR3 totals 15 residues. CDR3: CASSFMAGRTDTQYF. CDR3 sequence (DNA): TGCGCCAGCAGCTTTATGGCGGGCCGCACAGATACGCAGTATTTT.

About this clonotype itself: A read error may explain this, as a much larger clone is one base away. The chain recombines TRBV3-1 with TRBJ2-2; D not resolved. Deletions cut 3 bases from V and 0 bases from J, with 2 bases between. Germline assignment: CDR1 LGHDT and CDR2 YNNKEL (reference sequence). The CDR3 runs to 13 residues. CDR3 DNA sequence: TGTGCCAGCAGCCACGCGAACACCGGGGAGCTGTTTTTT. This encodes CASSHANTGELFF.

This clonotype has ten or more counts. The J gene is TRBJ2-5, the V gene TRBV5-1, with D perhaps assigned TRBD1 or TRBD2 (5 bases each). Trimming removed 3 bases at V and 1 base at J, with 22 bases between. The CDR3 sequence is 18 residues long. Per the germline V gene, CDR1 is SGHRS and CDR2 is YFSETQ. CDR3 in DNA: TGCGCCAGCAGCTACGATCCTCCAGGGAGTTCGGGCCAAGAGACCCAGTACTTC. It codes for CASSYDPPGSSGQETQYF. Filled out from reference TRBV5-1 and TRBJ2-5, the complete variable domain reads KAGVTQTPRYLIKTRGQQVTLSCSPISGHRSVSWYQQTPGQGLQFLFEYFSETQRNKGNFPGRFSGRQFSNSRSEMNVSTLELGDSALYLCASSYDPPGSSGQETQYFGPGTRLLVL.

This clonotype was recorded at least ten times. This sequence joins TRBV10-3 and TRBJ2-7; D is undetermined. CDR3 size: 15 residues. V was shortened by 2 bases and J by 5 bases, with 16 bases between the two germline ends. Per the germline V gene, CDR1 is ENHRY and CDR2 is SYGVKD. CDR3 sequence: CAISESPNPSDEQYF. The CDR3 coding sequence is TGTGCCATCAGTGAGAGCCCGAATCCAAGCGACGAGCAGTACTTC.

As regards this clonotype: This could be a read error, since a much larger clone is one nucleotide away. The genes are TRBV15 and TRBJ1-5, with D maybe TRBD1 (5 bases). Germline CDR1 and CDR2: LNHNV and YYDKDF (reference sequence). The CDR3 has 14 amino acids. V lost 0 bases, J lost 6 bases, and 9 bases lay in between. The CDR3 region is CATSRDRAVQPQHF. CDR3 coding DNA: TGTGCCACCAGCAGAGACAGGGCCGTTCAGCCCCAGCATTTT.

Note on this clonotype: One base away lies a much larger clone, so this may be a sequencing read error. This is likely a read error, given that the CDR3 carries no conserved phenylalanine or tryptophan at its end. The CDR3 sequence: CSALGYDEQYS. The CDR3 DNA follows: TGCAGTGCTCTGGGGTATGACGAGCAGTACTCC. The V and J genes are TRBV20-1 and TRBJ2-7; D is ambiguous. Germline values: CDR1 DFQATT, CDR2 SNEGSKA (reference sequence). With 5 bases removed from V and 5 bases from J, the gap between germline ends came to 10 bases. This CDR3 is 11 amino acids long.

This clonotype was counted many times. The chain carries TRBV5-1 and TRBJ1-2; 7 bases fit TRBD1. The V gene end was trimmed by 5 bases and the J gene end by 4 bases; junction bases not matched to a gene: 14. Germline CDR1 SGHRS, CDR2 YFSETQ. The CDR3 length is 16 residues. CDR3 in DNA: TGCGCCAGCAGTTTCCGGACAGGAGCTTTCGGCTATGGCTACACCTTC. This translates into CASSFRTGAFGYGYTF.

This clonotype was counted at least ten times. The V and J genes are TRBV20-1 and TRBJ2-6; D remains unclear. This CDR3 is built from 13 residues. CDR1 and CDR2 from the germline V gene are DFQATT and SNEGSKA (reference sequence). V was clipped by 3 bases and J by 4 bases, with 7 bases between them. CDR3 protein: CSARALGANVLTF. The CDR3 bases are TGCAGTGCTAGGGCCCTCGGGGCCAACGTCCTGACTTTC.

The sample holds many counts of this clonotype. V gene TRBV7-2 combines with J gene TRBJ1-1; possible D gene TRBD1, 5 bases. Trimming stripped 4 bases from V and 3 bases from J, with 15 bases between. The CDR3 has 15 amino acids. Germline-derived CDR1 and CDR2 are SGHTA and FQGNSA. The CDR3 region is CASSSRGKGDTEAFF. The CDR3 DNA reads as TGTGCCAGCAGCTCACGGGGGAAAGGGGACACTGAAGCTTTCTTT.

Ten or more counts support this clonotype. The rearrangement joins TRBV20-1 to TRBJ1-3; D is uncertain. Trimming cost V 3 bases and J 0 bases, with 9 bases left between them. Germline CDR1 is DFQATT and CDR2 is SNEGSKA (reference sequence). CDR3 length: 14 amino acids. CDR3 in DNA: TGCAGTGCTAGGGACCTAGACTCTGGAAACACCATATATTTT. Translated: CSARDLDSGNTIYF.

At least ten counts were recorded for this clonotype. The J gene is TRBJ1-5, the V gene TRBV19, with 8 bases lining up with TRBD1. V dropped 4 bases and J dropped 6; count of bases not matched to a gene: 8. CDR1 and CDR2 (germline): LNHDA, SQIVND (reference sequence). This CDR3 region has 15 residues. The CDR3 DNA reads as TGTGCCAGTAGTACCAGACAGGGGCTGAGTCAGCCCCAGCATTTT. It translates to CASSTRQGLSQPQHF.

This clonotype has ten or more counts. This chain links TRBV9 with TRBJ2-3, with TRBD1 identical over 9 bases. The germline V gene encodes CDR1 SGDLS and CDR2 YYNGEE. Losses at the gene ends were 6 bases for V and 4 bases for J; bases not matched to a gene: 15. The CDR3 has 17 residues. The DNA for the CDR3 is TGTGCCAGCACCCGGACAGGGGCATTCGGTCGGCCAGATACGCAGTATTTT. Translation gives CASTRTGAFGRPDTQYF.

This clonotype was observed many times. The chain is built from TRBV24-1 and TRBJ2-1, with 11 bases that match TRBD2. Germline V lookup: CDR1 KGHDR, CDR2 SFDVKD. The CDR3 totals 19 residues. V lost 6 bases and J lost 7; bases outside the gene matches: 19. The CDR3 loop reads CATSTTDPTQGTSGNEQFF. CDR3 sequence (DNA): TGTGCCACCAGTACCACCGACCCGACACAGGGGACTAGCGGAAATGAGCAGTTCTTC.

This clonotype was found many times. The CDR3 reads CSTPGTPGYGYTF. The DNA for the CDR3 is TGCAGTACGCCGGGGACACCTGGCTATGGCTACACCTTC. The V call is TRBV20-1, the J call TRBJ1-2, with D perhaps TRBD1 (6 bases). From germline, CDR1 is DFQATT and CDR2 SNEGSKA (reference sequence). Trimming pared 8 bases from V and 4 bases from J, leaving 17 bases between. The CDR3 spans 13 residues.

This clonotype was counted ten times or more. The chain combines TRBV12-3 or TRBV12-4 with TRBJ1-6; TRBD1 matches 7 bases. CDR3 length: 15 residues. The junction had 7 bases not matched to a gene; V was cut back by 5 bases and J by 6 bases. The CDR3 DNA is TGTGCCAGCAGTAAAACAGGGGCGGGTAATTCACCCCTCCACTTT. It encodes CASSKTGAGNSPLHF.

This clonotype was detected ten times or more. The chain has TRBV9 and TRBJ1-5, with D possibly being TRBD1 (5 bases). This CDR3 has 14 residues. CDR1 and CDR2 (germline): SGDLS, YYNGEE. Trimming removed 4 bases at V and 2 bases at J, with 10 bases between. For the CDR3, the DNA is TGTGCCAGCAGCACTAGGGACGGCAATCAGCCCCAGCATTTT. Its protein product is CASSTRDGNQPQHF.

This clonotype has ten or more counts. The chain is built from TRBV7-9 and TRBJ1-1; tentatively, D is TRBD1 (5 bases). The V gene lost 11 bases and the J gene lost 4 bases, with 14 bases spanning the gap. The germline V gene encodes CDR1 SEHNR and CDR2 FQNEAQ (reference sequence). The CDR3 has 12 amino acids. The CDR3 protein is CAPGKGTTEAFF. DNA of the CDR3: TGTGCCCCGGGCAAGGGGACCACTGAAGCTTTCTTT.

This clonotype has just a few counts. The chain is built from TRBV20-1 and TRBJ2-5; 7 bases are a match to TRBD2. This CDR3 spans 12 amino acids. In germline, CDR1 is DFQATT, CDR2 SNEGSKA (reference sequence). Trimming cost V 3 bases and J 4 bases; bases outside gene matches: 2. CDR3 region: CSARGGGETQYF. The CDR3 DNA is TGCAGTGCTAGGGGGGGGGGAGAGACCCAGTACTTC.